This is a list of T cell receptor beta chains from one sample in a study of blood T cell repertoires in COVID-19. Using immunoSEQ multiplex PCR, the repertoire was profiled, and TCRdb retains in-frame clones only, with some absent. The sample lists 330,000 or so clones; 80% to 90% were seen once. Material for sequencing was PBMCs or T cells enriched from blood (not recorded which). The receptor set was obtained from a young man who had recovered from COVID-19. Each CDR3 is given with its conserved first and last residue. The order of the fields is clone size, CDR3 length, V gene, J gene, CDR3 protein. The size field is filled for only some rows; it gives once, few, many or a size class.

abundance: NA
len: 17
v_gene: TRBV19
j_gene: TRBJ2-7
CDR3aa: CASGPGQGPLSSYEQYF

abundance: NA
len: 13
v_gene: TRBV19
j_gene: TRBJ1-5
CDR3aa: CASTHRGNQPQHF

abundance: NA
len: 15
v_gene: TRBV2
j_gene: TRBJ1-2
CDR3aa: CASSGEEDRTWGYTF

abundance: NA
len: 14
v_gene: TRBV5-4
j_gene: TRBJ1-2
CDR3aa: CASSGGTDRYGYTF

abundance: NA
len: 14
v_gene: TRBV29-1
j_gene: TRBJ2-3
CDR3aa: CSVDREYGADTQYF

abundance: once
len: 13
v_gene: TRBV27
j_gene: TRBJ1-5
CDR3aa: CASSSLGGQPQHF

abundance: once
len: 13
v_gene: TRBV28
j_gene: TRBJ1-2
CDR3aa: CASSLQGHYGYTF

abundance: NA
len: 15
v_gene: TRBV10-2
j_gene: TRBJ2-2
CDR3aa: CASLIGLADTGELFF

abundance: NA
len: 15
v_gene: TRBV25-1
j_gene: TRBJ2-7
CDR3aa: CASSASQDRDYEQYF

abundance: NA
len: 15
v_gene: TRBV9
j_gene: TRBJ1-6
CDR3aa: CASSVRGTVNSPLHF

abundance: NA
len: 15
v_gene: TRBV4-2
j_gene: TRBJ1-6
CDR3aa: CASSQRLVLDSPLHF

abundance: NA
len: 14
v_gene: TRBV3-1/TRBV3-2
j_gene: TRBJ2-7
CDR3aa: CASSPGGGAYEQYF

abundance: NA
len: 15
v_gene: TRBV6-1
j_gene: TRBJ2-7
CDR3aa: CASSEQTGASHEQYF

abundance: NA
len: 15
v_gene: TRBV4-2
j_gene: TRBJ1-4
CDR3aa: CASSQETGDYEKLFF

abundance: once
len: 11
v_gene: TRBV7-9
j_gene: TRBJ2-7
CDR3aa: CASSLMEEQYF

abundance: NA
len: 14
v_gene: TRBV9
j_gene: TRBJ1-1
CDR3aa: CASRAWGENTEAFF

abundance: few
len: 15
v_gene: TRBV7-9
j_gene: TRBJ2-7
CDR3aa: CASSLGTGASYEQYF

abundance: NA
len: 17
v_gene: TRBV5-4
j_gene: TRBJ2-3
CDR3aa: CASSPPPGAGGADTQYF